The T cell receptor beta chain described here comes from a study of T cell responses to AZD1222 COVID-19 vaccine. Regarding the study as a whole: Spike-wide vaccine-associated CD4 TCRs dominated at 160-218 and 743-854.

Profiled with immunoSEQ multiplex PCR; TCRdb holds only in-frame clones, not every one. The data contain 150,000 to 180,000 clones, about 85% of them seen just once; the ten biggest clones take up approximately 3.1%. Trimming removed 8 bases from V and 6 bases from J, with 13 bases in between. The CDR3 contains 13 residues. Note on this clone: Its antigen is as yet unknown.

The sequencing here drew on peripheral blood, taken on day 0 of AZD1222 vaccination. The source of this sequence is an adult in good health. The chain carries TRBV12-3 or TRBV12-4 and TRBJ2-2, with D tentatively TRBD1 or TRBD2 (5 bases each). As DNA, the CDR3 is TGTGCCAGCGCCGCCTGGGGGTCCGGGGAGCTGTTTTTT. Translation gives CASAAWGSGELFF.